This T cell receptor (beta chain) was observed in a study of T cells in Graves' hyperthyroidism and ophthalmopathy. This clonotype occurred many times. Researchers amplified the TCR beta CDR3 regions from RNA transcripts. First-round RT-PCR with HTBI primers amplified the TCR CDR3 region. Via MiXCR, TCRdb re-called the multiplex PCR reads, giving one row per CDR3 protein. The data contain approximately 610,000 distinct CDR3 sequences, roughly 14% of them seen just once; the ten biggest clones take up roughly 4.5%. Sequenced input: blood. The receptor was derived from a woman aged 40 to 50 with Graves' ophthalmopathy.

In DNA, the CDR3 is TGCAGTGCTAGACTGGGGGGTAGGGACGGCGAGCAGTACTTC. It is translated as CSARLGGRDGEQYF. The J gene is TRBJ2-7, the V gene TRBV20-1; D is perhaps TRBD2 (6 bases). The CDR3 sequence is 14 residues long. V dropped 2 bases and J dropped 6 bases, with 17 bases sitting between them. CDR1 and CDR2 (germline): DFQATT, SNEGSKA (reference sequence).